One sample yielded the 4 T cell receptor beta chains listed below, sequenced in a study of blood T cell repertoires in COVID-19. Sequenced by immunoSEQ multiplex PCR; TCRdb stores in-frame clones only, minus some. Of 350,000 to 450,000 clones in the sample, 85% are singletons; the top ten hold 3% to 4%. Sequencing was done on a sample of peripheral blood. All receptors come from a young woman with acute or convalescent COVID-19.

Comments on this clone: The same CDR3 also results from other DNA sequences found in this sample. The genes are TRBV5-1 and TRBJ2-1; 10 positions agree with TRBD1. V shed 4 bases, J shed 1 base, and the junction held 2 bases outside the gene matches. Germline V gene lookup returns CDR1 SGHRS and CDR2 YFSETQ. The CDR3 consists of 15 residues. This chain's CDR3 is CASSLGQGSYNEQFF. For the CDR3, the DNA is TGCGCCAGCAGCCTGGGACAGGGGTCCTACAATGAGCAGTTCTTC.

This rearrangement joins TRBV2 to TRBJ1-1; 10 bases are a match to TRBD1. V lost 6 bases and J lost 8; bases outside the gene matches: 9. Germline CDR1 is SNHLY and CDR2 is FYNNEI. The CDR3 covers 14 residues. DNA for the CDR3: TGTGCCAGCAGGGTCGACAGGGGGCCCGGGGAAGCTTTCTTT. It encodes CASRVDRGPGEAFF.

J is TRBJ2-7 and V is TRBV29-1; 11 positions agree with TRBD2. The CDR3 totals 12 residues. Germline trimming cut 2 bases from V and 7 bases from J; bases unmatched to any gene: 1. Germline CDR1 reads SQVTM; CDR2 reads ANQGSEA. The DNA of the CDR3 is TGCAGCGTTGAACTAGCGGGAGGTGAGCAGTACTTC. This gives the protein CSVELAGGEQYF.

There are many counts of this clone. This rearrangement joins TRBV19 to TRBJ1-2; D ambiguous. The germline V gene has CDR1 LNHDA and CDR2 SQIVND (reference sequence). Trimming pared 3 bases from V and 1 base from J, leaving 18 bases between. This CDR3 contains 17 residues. The CDR3 sequence is CASSIMSAAYFNYGYTF. In nucleotides, the CDR3 is TGTGCCAGTAGTATTATGAGCGCTGCCTACTTTAACTATGGCTACACCTTC. Complete variable domain (other parts from reference TRBV19 and TRBJ1-2): DGGITQSPKYLFRKEGQNVTLSCEQNLNHDAMYWYRQDPGQGLRLIYYSQIVNDFQKGDIAEGYSVSREKKESFPLTVTSAQKNPTAFYLCASSIMSAAYFNYGYTFGSGTRLTVV.